Listed below are T cell receptor beta chains from one sample, sequenced in a study of blood T cell repertoires in COVID-19. The protocol was immunoSEQ multiplex PCR, while the TCRdb copy is restricted to in-frame clones and leaves out a portion. The sample shows fewer than 300,000 clones, around 90% of them seen only once. Material for sequencing was peripheral blood. The receptor set was obtained from a man younger than 35 with active or convalescent COVID-19. CDR3s include the opening cysteine and the closing phenylalanine or tryptophan. The D gene is left open where the match is weak. Rows may omit the clone size; those that give it use once, few, many or a size class.

j_call v_call clone_size d_call cdr3_aa cdr3_nt
TRBJ2-7 TRBV13 . TRBD1 CASSAGTGYEQYF TGTGCCAGCAGCGCCGGGACAGGGTACGAGCAGTACTTC
TRBJ1-2 TRBV4-2 . TRBD1 CASSQEQGQNYGYTF TGTGCCAGCAGCCAAGAACAGGGGCAAAACTATGGCTACACCTTC
TRBJ2-2 TRBV10-2 . TRBD1 CASSTGTLRGGELFF TGCGCCAGCAGTACCGGGACCCTCAGGGGGGGGGAGCTGTTTTTT
TRBJ2-7 TRBV11-3 . TRBD1 CASSPRTGSSYEQYF TGTGCCAGCAGCCCTAGGACAGGGAGCTCCTACGAGCAGTACTTC
TRBJ2-5 TRBV4-3 . TRBD1 CASSQGLDRVQETQYF TGCGCCAGCAGCCAGGGCCTCGACAGGGTACAAGAGACCCAGTACTTC
TRBJ1-2 TRBV4-3 once TRBD1 CASSQVPGQGTSYGYTF TGCGCCAGCAGCCAAGTCCCCGGACAGGGTACAAGCTATGGCTACACCTTC
TRBJ2-2 TRBV5-1 many . CASSPQGTSYTGELFF TGCGCCAGCAGCCCTCAGGGCACTAGCTACACCGGGGAGCTGTTTTTT
TRBJ2-7 TRBV7-2 . . CASSLHLDRYGASYEQYF TGTGCCAGCAGCTTACACCTAGACAGGTATGGGGCCTCCTACGAGCAGTACTTC
TRBJ1-5 TRBV6-2/TRBV6-3 many . CASSYSGAGSQPQHF TGTGCCAGCAGTTACTCCGGGGCGGGATCTCAGCCCCAGCATTTT
TRBJ2-4 TRBV5-1 . . CASSLVEVAVAGTTPLLAKNIQYF TGCGCCAGCAGCTTGGTTGAAGTGGCCGTCGCCGGGACAACTCCTCTTCTAGCCAAAAACATTCAGTACTTC
TRBJ2-1 TRBV7-2 . TRBD2 CASSLGLARYYNEQFF TGTGCCAGCAGCTTAGGACTAGCCCGCTACTACAATGAGCAGTTCTTC
TRBJ1-2 TRBV2 few . CASSDIDRLANYGYTF TGTGCCAGCAGTGACATAGATAGGCTAGCTAACTATGGCTACACCTTC
TRBJ2-5 TRBV19 . TRBD1 CASSPEAGGTQYF TGTGCCAGTAGCCCCGAAGCAGGGGGGACCCAGTACTTC
TRBJ1-2 TRBV7-2 . . CASSLVRASSGYTF TGTGCCAGCAGCTTAGTGAGGGCGAGTAGTGGCTACACCTTC
TRBJ1-2 TRBV20-1 . . CSAVRGGYTF TGCAGTGCTGTAAGGGGGGGCTACACCTTC
TRBJ1-5 TRBV6-2/TRBV6-3 . . CASSSRGIWGNQPQHF TGTGCCAGCAGTTCCAGGGGTATTTGGGGCAATCAGCCCCAGCATTTT
TRBJ2-2 TRBV5-1 . . CASSGVTGTDTGELFF TGCGCCAGCAGCGGAGTAACAGGGACCGACACCGGGGAGCTGTTTTTT
TRBJ1-3 TRBV19 . . CASQGPGNTIYF TGTGCCAGCCAGGGGCCTGGAAACACCATATATTTT
TRBJ2-1 TRBV19 once TRBD1 CASRDRGPEQFF TGTGCCAGTAGGGATAGGGGGCCTGAGCAGTTCTTC
TRBJ2-4 TRBV29-1 once . CSVVSRDKNIQYF TGCAGCGTTGTGAGCAGGGACAAAAACATTCAGTACTTC
TRBJ1-5 TRBV7-9 . TRBD1 CASSHTQGADQPQHF TGTGCCAGCAGCCATACCCAGGGGGCAGATCAGCCCCAGCATTTT
TRBJ2-7 TRBV5-1 . . CASSLEDSSSYEQYF TGCGCCAGCAGCTTGGAGGACAGTTCCTCCTACGAGCAGTACTTC
TRBJ2-3 TRBV27 . . CASSTPPWDRASASGPGDTQYF TGTGCCAGCAGTACCCCCCCGTGGGACAGGGCGTCAGCTAGCGGGCCAGGGGATACGCAGTATTTT
TRBJ2-2 TRBV6-1 . TRBD1 CASSEESDRHSSGELFF TGTGCCAGCAGTGAGGAGTCGGACAGGCATTCGTCCGGGGAGCTGTTTTTT
TRBJ2-3 TRBV11-2 . TRBD2 CASSLIGRGGPDTQYF TGTGCCAGCAGCTTAATTGGGCGGGGGGGCCCAGATACGCAGTATTTT
TRBJ1-1 TRBV5-5 . . CASSLGVTVIANTEAFF TGTGCCAGCAGCTTGGGGGTGACAGTTATAGCGAACACTGAAGCTTTCTTT
TRBJ2-7 TRBV7-2 . TRBD1 CASSDLRDRPYEQYF TGTGCCAGCAGCGACCTCCGGGACAGACCATACGAGCAGTACTTC
TRBJ1-1 TRBV5-4 . TRBD1 CASSPDRGRTEAFF TGTGCCAGCAGCCCCGACAGGGGTCGAACTGAAGCTTTCTTT
TRBJ1-2 TRBV5-6 . . CASSLQRAFYGYTF TGTGCCAGCAGCTTGCAGAGAGCGTTCTATGGCTACACCTTC
TRBJ2-7 TRBV19 few . CASSILGRYEQYF TGTGCCAGTAGTATTCTGGGGCGATACGAGCAGTACTTC
TRBJ1-2 TRBV5-1 . . CASAAGTANYGYTF TGCGCCAGTGCTGCGGGGACCGCTAACTATGGCTACACCTTC
TRBJ1-5 TRBV24-1 . . CATSDLHSNQPQHF TGTGCCACCAGTGATTTGCATAGCAATCAGCCCCAGCATTTT
TRBJ1-5 TRBV7-9 . TRBD1 CASSKTGPGEPQHF TGTGCCAGCAGCAAGACAGGGCCCGGAGAGCCCCAGCATTTT
TRBJ1-1 TRBV7-8 many . CASSKDRMNTEAFF TGTGCCAGCAGTAAAGACAGAATGAACACTGAAGCTTTCTTT
TRBJ2-2 TRBV24-1 . TRBD1 CATSDYYDRANTGELFF TGTGCCACCAGTGATTATTACGACAGGGCTAACACCGGGGAGCTGTTTTTT
TRBJ2-7 TRBV5-5 . . CASSLVTGVSTYEQYF TGTGCCAGCAGCTTGGTGACGGGGGTGTCGACCTACGAGCAGTACTTC
TRBJ1-5 TRBV19 . . CASSRGSNQPQHF TGTGCCAGCAGCCGGGGTAGCAATCAGCCCCAGCATTTT
TRBJ2-1 TRBV9 . . CASSVGTAYNEQFF TGTGCCAGCAGCGTAGGGACAGCTTACAATGAGCAGTTCTTC
TRBJ1-1 TRBV6-1 . . CASSERGEGAFF TGTGCCAGCAGTGAACGAGGGGAGGGAGCTTTCTTT
TRBJ2-7 TRBV9 . . CASSDLNEQYF TGTGCCAGCAGCGACTTAAACGAGCAGTACTTC
TRBJ1-2 TRBV3-1/TRBV3-2 . TRBD1 CASSQINRGYFYGYTF TGTGCCAGCAGCCAAATAAACAGGGGTTATTTCTATGGCTACACCTTC
TRBJ1-6 TRBV5-1 . . CASSEVVRTKNSPLHF TGCGCCAGCAGCGAGGTGGTACGAACTAAAAATTCACCCCTCCACTTT
TRBJ1-6 TRBV19 . . CASKDWNSPLHF TGTGCCAGTAAGGACTGGAATTCACCCCTCCACTTT
TRBJ2-3 TRBV5-1 . TRBD2 CASSPGTSGGATRRDTQYF TGCGCCAGCAGCCCGGGGACTAGCGGGGGGGCGACCCGCAGAGATACGCAGTATTTT
TRBJ2-1 TRBV4-1 . . CASSQVRGGYNEQFF TGCGCCAGCAGCCAAGTAAGGGGCGGATACAATGAGCAGTTCTTC
TRBJ2-7 TRBV7-2 . TRBD2 CATREGAGPYEQYF TGTGCCACCCGGGAGGGTGCGGGTCCCTACGAGCAGTACTTC
TRBJ1-1 TRBV9 . TRBD1 CASSPSGRQGTEAFF TGTGCCAGCAGCCCATCCGGCCGACAGGGCACTGAAGCTTTCTTT
TRBJ2-1 TRBV27 . TRBD2 CASSVVPGLASHEQFF TGTGCCAGCAGCGTCGTCCCAGGACTAGCGTCCCATGAGCAGTTCTTC
TRBJ1-2 TRBV9 . TRBD1 CASSPPGQAIGYTF TGTGCCAGCAGCCCACCGGGACAGGCCATTGGCTACACCTTC
TRBJ2-5 TRBV5-5 once TRBD2 CASSSPGLAGREETQYF TGTGCCAGCAGCTCGCCTGGGCTAGCGGGCCGCGAAGAGACCCAGTACTTC
TRBJ2-5 TRBV6-5 once . CASSYAGRETQYF TGTGCCAGCAGTTACGCAGGGAGGGAGACCCAGTACTTC
TRBJ2-3 TRBV12-3/TRBV12-4 . . CASRTSTDTQYF TGTGCCAGCAGAACTAGCACAGATACGCAGTATTTT
TRBJ2-7 TRBV7-8 many TRBD1 CASSLGGTASYEQYF TGTGCCAGCAGCTTAGGGGGGACAGCTTCCTACGAGCAGTACTTC
TRBJ2-7 TRBV6-6 . . CASSYAGADYEQYF TGTGCCAGCAGTTACGCGGGGGCGGATTACGAGCAGTACTTC
TRBJ2-3 TRBV10-1 . . CASSRQSTDTQYF TGCGCCAGCAGTCGACAAAGCACAGATACGCAGTATTTT
TRBJ1-1 TRBV5-6 once . CASSTSTGDEAFF TGTGCCAGCAGCACCTCGACTGGAGATGAAGCTTTCTTT
TRBJ2-7 TRBV7-8 once . CASSLAGISYEQYF TGTGCCAGCAGCCTAGCCGGGATTTCCTACGAGCAGTACTTC